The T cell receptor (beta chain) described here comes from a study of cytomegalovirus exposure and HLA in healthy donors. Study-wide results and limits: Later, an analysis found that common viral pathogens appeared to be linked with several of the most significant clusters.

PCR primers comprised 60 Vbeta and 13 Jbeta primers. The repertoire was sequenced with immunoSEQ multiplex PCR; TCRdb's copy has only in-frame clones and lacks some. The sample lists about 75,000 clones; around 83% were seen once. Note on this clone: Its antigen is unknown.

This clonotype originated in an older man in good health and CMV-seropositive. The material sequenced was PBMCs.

In DNA form, the CDR3 reads TGTGCCAGCTCACCAACGACAGCTCCCTCCTACGAGCAGTACTTC. Translated: CASSPTTAPSYEQYF. V and J are TRBV18 and TRBJ2-7, with a possible D match to TRBD1 (5 bases). The V end lost 2 bases, the J end lost 0 bases, and 11 bases lay between the germline ends. Germline CDR1 is KGHSH and CDR2 is LQKENI. The CDR3 spans 15 residues. The entire variable domain, with the rest obtained from reference TRBV18 and TRBJ2-7, is as follows: NAGVMQNPRHLVRRRGQEARLRCSPMKGHSHVYWYRQLPEEGLKFMVYLQKENIIDESGMPKERFSAEFPKEGPSILRIQQVVRGDSAAYFCASSPTTAPSYEQYFGPGTRLTVT.